The following is a T cell receptor beta chain sequence with its context. Its antigen is currently unknown. The data were taken from a study of T cells in Graves' hyperthyroidism and ophthalmopathy. The germline V gene encodes CDR1 KGHSH and CDR2 LQKENI. CDR3 length: 14 amino acids. V was shortened by 9 bases and J by 0 bases, with 15 bases between the two germline ends. Hyperthyroidism was newly diagnosed in patients aged 18 to 65 (duration under 2 months). On the basis of clinical symptoms, serum thyroxine and TRAb, thyroid ultrasound and orbital computed tomography, diagnoses were made. RNA transcripts provided the source from which TCR beta CDR3 regions were amplified. The TCR CDR3 was amplified in a first-round RT-PCR using the HTBI primer set. One entry per CDR3 protein, called by TCRdb with MiXCR from the multiplex PCR reads. The sample lists 350,000 or so distinct CDR3 sequences, about 20% occurring once.

Overall study results and limits: Stable hyperthyroidism was separated from ophthalmopathy by a model based on 13 V-J features. Ophthalmopathy was model-predicted a median around 6.7 months pre-onset.

This receptor was obtained from a woman aged 45-65 years with Graves' hyperthyroidism. Sequences were obtained from blood. The chain uses TRBV18 and TRBJ2-7, with unresolved D. CDR3 loop: CARLRTASSYEQYF. As DNA, the CDR3 is TGTGCCAGACTTCGGACGGCAAGCTCCTACGAGCAGTACTTC.